This T cell receptor (beta chain) was captured in a study of cytomegalovirus exposure and HLA in healthy donors. Looking at the study overall: The 110 million or so unique TCR beta sequences, from about 190 million T cells, were found by an earlier analysis.

The PCR employed 60 Vbeta primers together with 13 Jbeta primers. Clones were read by immunoSEQ multiplex PCR, and TCRdb kept only the in-frame ones, dropping some. The sample consists of some 100,000 clones, 84% of them appearing once. Sequenced material: PBMCs. The clonotype was recovered from a woman aged 18-35 years in good health and CMV-seronegative.

CDR3 in amino acids: CASSPRQGKVNEQFF. CDR3 nucleotide sequence: TGTGCCAGCAGCCCCCGACAGGGCAAGGTCAATGAGCAGTTCTTC. The V call is TRBV7-2, the J call TRBJ2-1; TRBD1 matches 7 bases. From germline, CDR1 is SGHTA and CDR2 FQGNSA. The CDR3 loop spans 15 amino acids. Trimming at V came to 5 bases and at J to 6 bases, leaving 10 bases not matched to a gene.